These 30 T cell receptor beta chains share one sample of origin, sequenced in a study of blood T cell repertoires in COVID-19. Repertoires were generated with immunoSEQ multiplex PCR, while TCRdb's copy carries only in-frame clones and drops some. The table has tens of thousands of clones, approximately 88% seen once; the top ten hold around 6.3%. The sample taken for sequencing was peripheral blood. These receptors originate from a woman between 50 and 59 years old with acute or convalescent COVID-19.

The chain carries TRBV29-1 and TRBJ1-1, with TRBD1 as a possible D gene (6 bases). Between the trimmed V and J ends, which lost 4 bases and 2 bases, there was a span of 11 bases. Germline V gives CDR1 SQVTM, CDR2 ANQGSEA. This CDR3 has 13 amino acids. Here the CDR3 DNA reads TGCAGCGTTGGGGAGGGGACAAACACTGAAGCTTTCTTT. It is translated as CSVGEGTNTEAFF.

Only one count was recorded for this clone. V gene TRBV9 combines with J gene TRBJ2-3, with D possibly matching TRBD2 (6 bases). This CDR3 has 16 residues. Germline V lookup: CDR1 SGDLS, CDR2 YYNGEE. V was pared by 2 bases and J by 4 bases, with 17 bases between. The CDR3 DNA is TGTGCCAGCAGCGTTGAGCAAAGGGGAGGCCCAGATACGCAGTATTTT. Protein sequence: CASSVEQRGGPDTQYF.

Worth noting for this clone: Distinct nucleotide sequences in the sample also encode this CDR3. The V and J genes are TRBV18 and TRBJ1-5; maybe TRBD1 (6 bases). There are 13 residues in the CDR3. Deletions cut 2 bases from V and 4 bases from J, with 6 bases between. Germline-derived CDR1 and CDR2 are KGHSH and LQKENI. CDR3 loop: CASSPDRNQPQHF. CDR3 coding DNA: TGTGCCAGCTCACCAGACAGGAATCAGCCCCAGCATTTT.

The gene calls are TRBV6-5 and TRBJ2-7; TRBD2 agrees at 7 bases. There are 14 residues in the CDR3. V gave up 4 bases and J gave up 4 bases; unmatched junction bases: 7. CDR1 and CDR2 from the germline V gene are MNHEY and SVGAGI. The CDR3 sequence is CASSLGLGTYEQYF. The CDR3 DNA reads as TGTGCCAGCAGTTTAGGACTAGGAACTTACGAGCAGTACTTC.

V gene TRBV19 combines with J gene TRBJ2-3; 10 bases are a match to TRBD2. CDR3 length: 16 residues. Germline assignment: CDR1 LNHDA and CDR2 SQIVND (reference sequence). Trimming cost V 2 bases and J 0 bases; bases outside gene matches: 2. CDR3 nucleotide sequence: TGTGCCAGTAGTATAAGAGCGGGAGGGAGCACAGATACGCAGTATTTT. Translation: CASSIRAGGSTDTQYF.

V is TRBV11-2 and J is TRBJ1-5; D is undetermined. V lost 1 base and J lost 0, with 7 bases in between. This CDR3 contains 15 residues. Germline lookup yields CDR1 SGHAT and CDR2 FQNNGV. CDR3 DNA: TGTGCCAGCAGCTTAGTTGGCAATAGCAATCAGCCCCAGCATTTT. Protein product: CASSLVGNSNQPQHF.

The rearrangement links TRBV5-1 to TRBJ2-3; 7 nucleotides align to TRBD1. Per germline, CDR1 SGHRS and CDR2 YFSETQ. Unmatched junction bases numbered 7, after V lost 4 bases and J lost 2 bases. This CDR3 has 15 amino acids. This chain's CDR3 is CASSTGTDDTDTQYF. CDR3 coding DNA: TGCGCCAGCAGCACCGGGACAGATGACACAGATACGCAGTATTTT.

The J gene is TRBJ1-2, the V gene TRBV28; 7 bases are a match to TRBD1. Trimming removed 8 bases from V and 0 bases from J; junction bases left unmatched: 6. This CDR3 has 14 residues. Germline values: CDR1 MDHEN, CDR2 SYDVKM. CDR3 nucleotides: TGTGCCAGCTGCAGGGGGGTTACTAACTATGGCTACACCTTC. Protein product: CASCRGVTNYGYTF.

This rearrangement joins TRBV7-3 to TRBJ2-2; 10 bases line up with TRBD1. The germline gives CDR1 SGHTA, CDR2 FQGTGA. This CDR3 contains 15 residues. The J segment lost 6 bases and the V segment lost 6 bases, leaving 7 bases of the junction unmatched. In DNA, the CDR3 is TGTGCCAGCAGTTTGGACAGGGGGTCACCCGGGGAGCTGTTTTTT. Protein product: CASSLDRGSPGELFF. Complete variable domain (other parts from reference TRBV7-3 and TRBJ2-2): GAGVSQTPSNKVTEKGKYVELRCDPISGHTALYWYRQSLGQGPEFLIYFQGTGAADDSGLPNDRFFAVRPEGSVSTLKIQRTERGDSAVYLCASSLDRGSPGELFFGEGSRLTVL.

J is TRBJ2-7 and V is TRBV10-3; TRBD2 aligns across 11 bases. The ends lost 4 bases at V and 2 bases at J; junction bases unmatched: 7. The CDR3 length is 16 residues. Germline V CDR1 and CDR2: ENHRY, SYGVKD. The CDR3 sequence is CAISGGGLAGTYEQYF. Here the CDR3 DNA reads TGTGCCATCAGTGGGGGAGGACTAGCGGGCACCTACGAGCAGTACTTC.

This sequence joins TRBV6-5 and TRBJ2-7; D uncertain. This CDR3 has 11 residues. Germline lookup yields CDR1 MNHEY and CDR2 SVGAGI. DNA for the CDR3: TGTCGCCGAGAATCCAGGTACGAGCAGTACTTC. It translates to CRRESRYEQYF.

The CDR3 loop reads CASSPREGSEAFF. For the CDR3, the DNA is TGCGCCAGCAGCCCCCGGGAAGGCTCTGAAGCTTTCTTT. This sequence joins TRBV5-1 and TRBJ1-1; D not resolved. Germline CDR1 and CDR2: SGHRS and YFSETQ. The CDR3 runs to 13 residues. V was pared by 4 bases and J by 6 bases, with 13 bases between.

V gene TRBV4-1 combines with J gene TRBJ1-3, with 11 bases lining up with TRBD1. The CDR3 has 14 residues. CDR1 is MGHRA, CDR2 YSYEKL, per germline. J was trimmed by 9 bases and V by 4 bases; bases with no gene match: 5. The CDR3 coding sequence is TGCGCCAGCAGCCGAGGACAGGGGGCGAGCACCATATATTTT. It translates to CASSRGQGASTIYF.

This chain joins TRBV6-4 and TRBJ2-7; 8 bases are shared with TRBD2. V shed 1 base, J shed 12 bases, and the junction held 11 bases outside the gene matches. This CDR3 spans 14 amino acids. From germline, CDR1 is MRHNA and CDR2 SNTAGT. This CDR3 is CASSDFRLATAGYF. Here the CDR3 DNA reads TGTGCCAGCAGTGACTTCCGACTAGCGACAGCCGGGTACTTC.

The gene calls are TRBV6-2 or TRBV6-3 and TRBJ2-7; tentative D call: TRBD1 (5 bases). The V end lost 6 bases, the J end lost 2 bases, and 20 bases lay between the germline ends. Per germline, CDR1 MNHEY and CDR2 SVGEGT. The CDR3 runs 16 residues. The DNA for the CDR3 is TGTGCCAGCAGCGTGATAGGGCGCAGGGCTACCTACGAGCAGTACTTC. Its protein product is CASSVIGRRATYEQYF.

The rearrangement uses TRBV5-4 and TRBJ1-1; TRBD1 aligns across 9 bases. This CDR3 contains 13 residues. Germline-derived CDR1 and CDR2 are SGHNT and YYREEE (reference sequence). Unmatched junction bases numbered 5, after V lost 5 bases and J lost 6 bases. Written as DNA, the CDR3 is TGTGCCAGCAGTTATGGACAGGGGTCTGAAGCTTTCTTT. This gives the protein CASSYGQGSEAFF.

This chain uses TRBV5-1 with TRBJ2-7; TRBD1 matches 9 bases. Germline values: CDR1 SGHRS, CDR2 YFSETQ. Trimming at V came to 6 bases and at J to 7 bases, leaving 20 bases not matched to a gene. The CDR3 runs 17 residues. This chain's CDR3 is CASTPLALGTGSLEQYF. CDR3 in DNA: TGCGCCAGCACCCCTCTTGCTCTCGGGACAGGGTCTTTAGAGCAGTACTTC. Filled out from reference TRBV5-1 and TRBJ2-7, the complete variable domain reads KAGVTQTPRYLIKTRGQQVTLSCSPISGHRSVSWYQQTPGQGLQFLFEYFSETQRNKGNFPGRFSGRQFSNSRSEMNVSTLELGDSALYLCASTPLALGTGSLEQYFGPGTRLTVT.

J is TRBJ1-2 and V is TRBV6-2 or TRBV6-3; 11 bases are shared with TRBD1. The CDR3 is 17 amino acids. Looked up from germline, CDR1 is MNHEY and CDR2 is SVGEGT. V trimming: 2 bases; J trimming: 2 bases; junction bases outside the gene matches: 7. DNA of the CDR3: TGTGCCAGCAGTTACCCGGGACAGGGGGTCGCCAACTATGGCTACACCTTC. As protein: CASSYPGQGVANYGYTF.

The chain combines TRBV18 with TRBJ2-3; no reliable D call. Germline V gives CDR1 KGHSH, CDR2 LQKENI. The CDR3 loop spans 13 amino acids. V was clipped by 3 bases and J by 4 bases, with 8 bases between them. The DNA for the CDR3 is TGTGCCAGCTCACCTTCCGGAGCAGATACGCAGTATTTT. The encoded protein is CASSPSGADTQYF.

This rearrangement joins TRBV19 to TRBJ1-5, with D uncertain. CDR3 size: 15 residues. Germline assignment: CDR1 LNHDA and CDR2 SQIVND (reference sequence). V dropped 1 base and J dropped 0 bases, with 7 bases sitting between them. The CDR3 sequence is CASSIVTDSNQPQHF. As DNA, the CDR3 is TGTGCCAGTAGTATAGTAACAGATAGCAATCAGCCCCAGCATTTT.

This chain links TRBV24-1 with TRBJ1-1; D is unresolved. The germline gives CDR1 KGHDR, CDR2 SFDVKD. This CDR3 has 13 residues. The V end lost 11 bases, the J end lost 7 bases, and 19 bases lay between the germline ends. CDR3 sequence: CASQQSLLGEAFF. DNA for the CDR3: TGTGCCAGCCAACAGTCTCTCTTAGGTGAAGCTTTCTTT.

The gene calls are TRBV2 and TRBJ1-5, with D possibly being TRBD1 (5 bases). Germline-derived CDR1 and CDR2 are SNHLY and FYNNEI. The CDR3 is 15 amino acids. V was pared by 5 bases and J by 4 bases, with 15 bases between. CDR3 sequence reads: CASSSDRSRNQPQHF. CDR3 in DNA: TGTGCCAGCAGTTCAGACAGATCCCGGAATCAGCCCCAGCATTTT.

This rearrangement joins TRBV2 to TRBJ2-7; unclear D gene. V lost 7 bases and J 3 bases, leaving 7 bases between the germline ends. This CDR3 is 11 amino acids long. Germline CDR1 is SNHLY and CDR2 is FYNNEI. As DNA, the CDR3 is TGTGCCAGCACTATTTACTACGAGCAGTACTTC. Its protein is CASTIYYEQYF.

The CDR3 protein is CASSPGTLNTEAFF. The CDR3 nucleotides are TGTGCCAGCAGCCCTGGGACACTGAACACTGAAGCTTTCTTT. The chain employs TRBV5-5 and TRBJ1-1; a weak D match, TRBD1 (6 bases). From germline, CDR1 is SGHKS and CDR2 YYEKEE (reference sequence). The CDR3 runs 14 residues. V lost 4 bases and J lost 0, with 10 bases in between.

The J gene is TRBJ2-7, the V gene TRBV6-5; D perhaps matches TRBD1 (5 bases). The CDR3 has 13 residues. CDR1 MNHEY and CDR2 SVGAGI come from the germline V gene. The germline V and J ends were trimmed by 5 bases and 0 bases, with 8 bases remaining between them. CDR3 bases: TGTGCCAGCAGTCGGACATTCTCCTACGAGCAGTACTTC. Translated, it gives CASSRTFSYEQYF.

The chain is built from TRBV12-3 or TRBV12-4 and TRBJ2-2, with D hard to call. Trimming stripped 10 bases from V and 2 bases from J, with 11 bases between. CDR3 length: 13 residues. The CDR3 region is CATDSVNTGELFF. The CDR3 bases are TGTGCCACCGACTCTGTCAACACCGGGGAGCTGTTTTTT.

Written as DNA, the CDR3 is TGTGCCAGCAGCCCCACAGGGTACTACAATGAGCAGTTCTTC. Translated: CASSPTGYYNEQFF. The V and J genes are TRBV27 and TRBJ2-1, with a tentative D call TRBD1 (6 bases). Trimming pared 6 bases from V and 3 bases from J, leaving 12 bases between. Per germline, CDR1 MNHEY and CDR2 SMNVEV (reference sequence). The CDR3 contains 14 residues.

J is TRBJ1-1 and V is TRBV4-1; D is ambiguous. V was pared by 6 bases and J by 1 base, with 12 bases between. This CDR3 region has 14 residues. The germline CDR1 and CDR2 sequences are MGHRA and YSYEKL. CDR3 DNA: TGCGCCAGCAGAGGACTCATTAAGAACACTGAAGCTTTCTTT. This translates into CASRGLIKNTEAFF.

The rearrangement joins TRBV11-2 to TRBJ2-1, with TRBD1 matching 7 bases. V lost 5 bases, J lost 4 bases, and 5 bases stayed unmatched. Germline assignment: CDR1 SGHAT and CDR2 FQNNGV. The CDR3 is made up of 14 amino acids. CDR3 loop: CASSHRGQYNEQFF. In DNA, the CDR3 is TGTGCCAGCAGCCATAGGGGACAGTACAATGAGCAGTTCTTC. Full variable domain (remainder filled in from reference TRBV11-2 and TRBJ2-1): EAGVAQSPRYKIIEKRQSVAFWCNPISGHATLYWYQQILGQGPKLLIQFQNNGVVDDSQLPKDRFSAERLKGVDSTLKIQPAKLEDSAVYLCASSHRGQYNEQFFGPGTRLTVL.

The CDR3, as DNA: TGTGCCAGCAGCGTATCCCAATCCAATCAGCCCCAGCATTTT. Protein product: CASSVSQSNQPQHF. V gene TRBV9 combines with J gene TRBJ1-5; D is uncertain. The CDR3 runs to 14 residues. The germline V gene encodes CDR1 SGDLS and CDR2 YYNGEE. V dropped 1 base and J dropped 3 bases, with 8 bases sitting between them.